This TCR beta chain derives from a study of identical twins. With 6 bases removed from V and 5 bases from J, the gap between germline ends came to 16 bases. This CDR3 is 14 amino acids long. Findings and caveats of the study: Compared with models, monozygotic twins showed more out-of-frame TCR alpha sharing. Interpretation of the results relied on cross-sectional statistical analysis and not on following the same donors.

TCRdb processed the 5' RACE reads anew with MiXCR; each CDR3 protein has one entry. The data show 1.5 million to 2 million distinct CDR3 sequences, 32% seen once. This clonotype was observed at least ten times. The antigen remains undetermined. The specimen sequenced was cord blood. This TCR was sampled from a newborn girl in good health. The J gene is TRBJ1-1, the V gene TRBV12-3 or TRBV12-4; tentative D call: TRBD1 (6 bases). The CDR3, as DNA: TGTGCCAGCAGCCCACAGGGTAGAGGGACTGAAGCTTTCTTT. Amino acid sequence: CASSPQGRGTEAFF.